The 9 T cell receptor beta chains listed next were all sequenced from one sample in a study of cytomegalovirus exposure and HLA in healthy donors listed by TCRdb under 2017. Receptor libraries were prepared by the immunoSEQ multiplex PCR assay. The multiplex PCR relied on a mix of 60 forward primers for TCR Vbeta segments and 13 reverse primers for TCR Jbeta segments. Imported from immuneACCESS, the table was reduced by TCRdb to in-frame sequences with V and J called. These copies leave out some clones; in studies compared against another copy, an unresolved V gene accounts for under half, and the cause of the remainder is not known. In all, the sample holds under 90,000 clones, and approximately 71% of those were seen once. Together, the top ten hold roughly 2% of the sample. Sequenced: PBMCs. The source of these receptors is a man aged 35 to 55 in good health and CMV-seronegative.

The DNA of the CDR3 is TGTGCCAGCAGCGTAGTAGTACCCCGGGGCTCTGGAAACACCATATATTTT. Residues: CASSVVVPRGSGNTIYF. J is TRBJ1-3 and V is TRBV9; D gene ambiguous. Germline V gene lookup returns CDR1 SGDLS and CDR2 YYNGEE. The CDR3 totals 17 residues. V was pared by 0 bases and J by 0 bases, with 13 bases between.

This chain uses TRBV9 with TRBJ1-2, with TRBD1 as a possible D gene (5 bases). The germline CDR1 and CDR2 sequences are SGDLS and YYNGEE. The CDR3 has 15 amino acids. The V gene lost 3 bases and the J gene lost 1 base, with 13 bases spanning the gap. DNA of the CDR3: TGTGCCAGCAGCGGGGGCGCATACCATAACTATGGCTACACCTTC. Translation: CASSGGAYHNYGYTF.

This rearrangement joins TRBV5-6 to TRBJ2-3, with a tentative D call TRBD2 (6 bases). Germline V gives CDR1 SGHDT, CDR2 YYEEEE. V dropped 2 bases and J dropped 2 bases, with 9 bases sitting between them. The CDR3 is 14 amino acids. As DNA, the CDR3 is TGTGCCAGCAGCTTCGGCGGGAACACAGATACGCAGTATTTT. The encoded protein is CASSFGGNTDTQYF.

The chain carries TRBV15 and TRBJ2-1; D is possibly TRBD2 (6 bases). Germline V gene data show CDR1 as LNHNV and CDR2 as YYDKDF (reference sequence). The germline V and J ends were trimmed by 1 base and 9 bases, with 10 bases remaining between them. This CDR3 comprises 13 residues. The CDR3 loop is CATSRVGGGEQFF. CDR3 nucleotides: TGTGCCACCAGCAGAGTCGGGGGAGGTGAGCAGTTCTTC.

The chain couples TRBV4-1 to TRBJ2-7, with 7 bases identical to TRBD1. CDR1 is MGHRA, CDR2 YSYEKL, per germline. J was trimmed by 1 base and V by 3 bases; bases with no gene match: 12. There are 17 residues in the CDR3. CDR3 in DNA: TGCGCCAGCAGCCAGGGCGAGGGACAGCCTTTGTCCTACGAGCAGTACTTC. Translated, it gives CASSQGEGQPLSYEQYF.

The chain joins TRBV5-1 to TRBJ2-5; the match to TRBD2 covers 7 bases. The V gene's germline CDR1 is SGHRS and CDR2 YFSETQ. Trimming cost V 0 bases and J 7 bases; bases outside gene matches: 12. The CDR3 contains 16 residues. CDR3 residues: CASSLAAGGSRGTQYF. CDR3 nucleotide sequence: TGCGCCAGCAGCTTGGCAGCGGGCGGGAGTCGCGGGACCCAGTACTTC.

The chain combines TRBV19 with TRBJ2-7; 7 bases line up with TRBD2. This CDR3 contains 16 residues. Per germline, CDR1 LNHDA and CDR2 SQIVND (reference sequence). After removal of 6 bases from V and 2 bases from J, the junction contained 13 bases not matched to a gene. DNA for the CDR3: TGTGCCAGTAGCCCCGATCCGGGAGGTTTTGCCTACGAGCAGTACTTC. Translated, it gives CASSPDPGGFAYEQYF. The whole variable domain, filled in from reference TRBV19 and TRBJ2-7, reads DGGITQSPKYLFRKEGQNVTLSCEQNLNHDAMYWYRQDPGQGLRLIYYSQIVNDFQKGDIAEGYSVSREKKESFPLTVTSAQKNPTAFYLCASSPDPGGFAYEQYFGPGTRLTVT.

The V gene is TRBV15, the J gene TRBJ1-1; 8 positions agree with TRBD1. The CDR3 contains 15 residues. The J segment lost 4 bases and the V segment lost 5 bases, leaving 9 bases of the junction unmatched. Germline V gene lookup returns CDR1 LNHNV and CDR2 YYDKDF (reference sequence). The CDR3 here is CATSLDRARVTEAFF. CDR3 coding DNA: TGTGCCACCAGCTTGGACAGGGCTCGGGTCACTGAAGCTTTCTTT.

The CDR3 here is CAIRGGGTDTQYF. For the CDR3, the DNA is TGTGCCATCCGGGGAGGGGGCACAGATACGCAGTATTTT. This chain connects TRBV28 to TRBJ2-3; 7 bases line up with TRBD2. The CDR3 length is 13 residues. The germline V gene has CDR1 MDHEN and CDR2 SYDVKM. The trim removed 10 bases at V and 1 base at J, leaving 5 bases unmatched.